This note documents a single T cell receptor (beta chain) sequence. Its specificity is unknown. Germline CDR1 and CDR2: SGDLS and YYNGEE. The ends lost 0 bases at V and 10 bases at J; junction bases unmatched: 6. The CDR3 runs 13 residues. This table comes from immunoSEQ multiplex PCR, and its TCRdb copy is limited to in-frame clones, with some not included. The table records over 400,000 clones, roughly 89% of them present only once. The data originate from a study of Ad26.COV2.S vaccination and SARS-CoV-2 variants. Turning to the study itself: Intramuscularly, Ad26.COV2.S was given either once or twice, 56 days apart.

Treatment of the sample: 15 to 20 received Ad26.COV2.S at low or high dose, single or two shots; about 5 received placebo; per-sample allocation not given. Sampling was performed 63 days after the first vaccine or placebo injection. Boston hosted the donor, who was an adult aged 18-55 years. The study, taken as a whole, reports: Possibly, TCR breadth and depth analyses underestimated total T cell responses. Reportedly, spike-specific CD8+ and CD4+ T cell responses achieved substantial breadth once vaccination had taken place.

This sequence was found in a person between 18 and 60 years old who received the Ad26.COV2.S COVID-19 vaccine or a placebo. The chain links TRBV9 to TRBJ1-1; TRBD1 agrees at 7 bases. Specimen: peripheral blood, collected in a trial of Ad26.COV2.S vaccine versus placebo. CDR3 DNA sequence: TGTGCCAGCAGCGTAGCTTTGTGGGACAGAGCTTTCTTT. Residues: CASSVALWDRAFF.